These T cell receptor beta chains were read from a single sample in a study of siplizumab effects on memory and regulatory T cells. TCRdb's copy holds only in-frame clones and misses some; the assay was immunoSEQ multiplex PCR. The data show roughly 92,000 clones, roughly 94% seen once. Input material: non-Treg CD4+ T cells sorted from blood. The receptors were sampled from a human donor in good health. The CDR3 runs from the conserved cysteine through the conserved F or W. The D gene is left open where the match is weak. For some rows the clone size is stated as once, few or many, or as a class when expanded; others skip it.

D	length	V	size	J	CDR3	DNA
TRBD1	18	TRBV5-1	.	TRBJ1-1	CASSYRTGGAGMNTEAFF	TGCGCCAGCAGCTATCGGACAGGGGGCGCCGGGATGAACACTGAAGCTTTCTTT
.	14	TRBV2	.	TRBJ1-3	CASMVADSGNTIYF	TGTGCCAGCATGGTCGCTGACTCTGGAAACACCATATATTTT
.	11	TRBV6-1	.	TRBJ1-5	CASNGPGPQHF	TGTGCCAGCAATGGTCCGGGGCCCCAGCATTTT
TRBD1	15	TRBV6-5	.	TRBJ2-1	CASTEKDRIYNEQFF	TGTGCCAGCACCGAAAAGGACAGGATCTACAATGAGCAGTTCTTC
.	14	TRBV5-1	.	TRBJ2-7	CASSLQASSYEQYF	TGCGCCAGCAGCTTGCAGGCTAGCTCCTACGAGCAGTACTTC
TRBD1	13	TRBV25-1	.	TRBJ1-2	CASSGTGVYGYTF	TGTGCCAGCTCCGGGACAGGGGTCTATGGCTACACCTTC
.	13	TRBV5-1	.	TRBJ2-3	CASSPEVVDTQYF	TGCGCCAGCAGCCCCGAGGTGGTAGATACGCAGTATTTT
TRBD1	18	TRBV18	.	TRBJ1-4	CASSATRGQGAANEKLFF	TGTGCCAGCTCGGCCACCCGGGGACAGGGGGCGGCTAATGAAAAACTGTTTTTT
.	16	TRBV19	.	TRBJ1-2	CASSRSDEYWNYGYTF	TGTGCCAGTAGTAGGTCAGACGAGTATTGGAACTATGGCTACACCTTC
.	12	TRBV15	.	TRBJ2-7	CATSRSRLEQYF	TGTGCCACCAGCAGGTCACGTCTCGAGCAGTACTTC
TRBD1	17	TRBV5-1	once	TRBJ2-2	CASSLPWGTGSSGELFF	TGCGCCAGCAGCTTGCCGTGGGGGACAGGGAGTTCCGGGGAGCTGTTTTTT
TRBD1	14	TRBV29-1	few	TRBJ1-1	CSVWTGRGNTEAFF	TGCAGCGTTTGGACAGGGCGGGGGAACACTGAAGCTTTCTTT
TRBD1	14	TRBV28	.	TRBJ2-7	CASSSGTGVYEQYF	TGTGCCAGCAGTTCGGGGACAGGAGTCTACGAGCAGTACTTC
.	14	TRBV5-4	.	TRBJ1-1	CASSDVGGNTEAFF	TGTGCCAGCAGCGATGTAGGGGGGAACACTGAAGCTTTCTTT
.	14	TRBV19	.	TRBJ1-5	CASSSGTLLQPQHF	TGTGCCAGTAGTAGCGGAACCCTTCTACAGCCCCAGCATTTT
.	13	TRBV5-5	once	TRBJ2-7	CASSIPGEYEQYF	TGTGCCAGCAGCATCCCAGGTGAATACGAGCAGTACTTC
.	14	TRBV7-3	.	TRBJ1-1	CASSAAGQNTEAFF	TGTGCCAGCAGCGCCGCGGGACAGAACACTGAAGCTTTCTTT
.	13	TRBV7-9	.	TRBJ1-5	CASSFEADQPQHF	TGTGCCAGCAGCTTTGAGGCGGATCAGCCCCAGCATTTT
TRBD1	14	TRBV29-1	.	TRBJ2-7	CSVEAQGLGHEQYF	TGCAGCGTTGAAGCACAGGGGCTCGGACACGAGCAGTACTTC
TRBD2	14	TRBV6-4	few	TRBJ2-1	CASSPTSGSDEQFF	TGTGCCAGCAGCCCTACTAGCGGGAGCGATGAGCAGTTCTTC
TRBD2	16	TRBV5-1	.	TRBJ2-1	CASSLTGTSRTHEQFF	TGCGCCAGCAGCTTAACCGGGACTAGTAGGACCCATGAGCAGTTCTTC
.	12	TRBV2	.	TRBJ2-5	CASTLRARAQYF	TGTGCCAGTACGCTCCGGGCAAGAGCCCAGTACTTC
TRBD1	15	TRBV5-1	.	TRBJ2-5	CATTDRGRLGETQYF	TGCGCCACCACGGACAGGGGGCGTCTCGGGGAGACCCAGTACTTC
.	16	TRBV30	.	TRBJ1-2	CAWNQGGNLANYGYTF	TGTGCCTGGAATCAGGGAGGAAACCTAGCTAACTATGGCTACACCTTC
TRBD2	15	TRBV27	once	TRBJ2-1	CATTEEAGRYNEQFF	TGTGCCACCACAGAGGAAGCGGGACGCTACAATGAGCAGTTCTTC
.	14	TRBV14	.	TRBJ1-2	CASSQLGQAYGYTF	TGTGCCAGCAGCCAACTAGGACAAGCCTATGGCTACACCTTC
.	12	TRBV10-1	.	TRBJ1-1	CASSLPGGLAFF	TGCGCCAGCAGTCTCCCGGGGGGTTTAGCTTTCTTT
.	16	TRBV28	once	TRBJ1-5	CASTYRVGIYNQPQHF	TGTGCCAGCACCTACCGAGTAGGGATATACAATCAGCCCCAGCATTTT